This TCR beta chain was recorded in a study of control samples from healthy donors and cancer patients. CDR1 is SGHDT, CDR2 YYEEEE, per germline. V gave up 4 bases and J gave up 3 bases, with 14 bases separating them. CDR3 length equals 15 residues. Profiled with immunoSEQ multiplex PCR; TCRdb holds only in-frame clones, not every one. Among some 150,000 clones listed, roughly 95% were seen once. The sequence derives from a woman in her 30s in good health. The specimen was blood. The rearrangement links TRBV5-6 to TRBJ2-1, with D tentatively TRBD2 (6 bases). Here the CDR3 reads CASSTAGPNYNEQFF. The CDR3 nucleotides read TGTGCCAGCAGCACCGCGGGACCGAACTACAATGAGCAGTTCTTC.